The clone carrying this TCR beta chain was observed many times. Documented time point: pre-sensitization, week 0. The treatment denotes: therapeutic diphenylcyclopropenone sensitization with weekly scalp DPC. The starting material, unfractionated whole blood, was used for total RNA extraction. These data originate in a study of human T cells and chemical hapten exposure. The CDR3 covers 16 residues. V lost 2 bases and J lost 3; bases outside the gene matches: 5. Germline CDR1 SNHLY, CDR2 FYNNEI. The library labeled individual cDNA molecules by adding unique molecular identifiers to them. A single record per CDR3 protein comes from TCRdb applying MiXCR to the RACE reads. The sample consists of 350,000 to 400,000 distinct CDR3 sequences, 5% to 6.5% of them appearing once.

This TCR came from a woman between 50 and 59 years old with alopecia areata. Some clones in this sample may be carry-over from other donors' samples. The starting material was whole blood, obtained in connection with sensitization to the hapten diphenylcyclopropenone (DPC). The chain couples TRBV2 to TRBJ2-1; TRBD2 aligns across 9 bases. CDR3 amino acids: CASSEYGRGGYNEQFF. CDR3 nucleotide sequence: TGTGCCAGCAGTGAATACGGGCGGGGGGGCTACAATGAGCAGTTCTTC.